This TCR beta chain was sequenced for a study of blood T cell repertoires in COVID-19. As for the study in general: COVID-19 samples, acute and convalescent, were from the United States, Italy and Spain. T cells, B-cell-depleted T cells, or PBMCs provided the cDNA or gDNA that served as material.

As processed by the authors: It was from reference gene primer amplification that nucleated cell counts were estimated. Produced via immunoSEQ multiplex PCR; TCRdb's table is partial and in-frame only. That table supplies the V and J calls and clone size; D and trimming were determined from the DNA. In the table there are about 150,000 clones, roughly 76% of which are singletons. The receptor's source is a human donor with acute or convalescent COVID-19. The donor label of this sample is uncertain. The sequenced sample consisted of peripheral blood.

The CDR3 nucleotides read TGTGCCAGCAGCTCCACCGGGACAGAGAGGAGTGAGCAGTTCTTC. Protein: CASSSTGTERSEQFF. V usage is TRBV11-2 and J usage is TRBJ2-1; the match to TRBD1 covers 7 bases. Trimming took 4 bases from V and 9 from J; bases not matched to a gene: 12. Germline assignment: CDR1 SGHAT and CDR2 FQNNGV. The CDR3 is 15 amino acids.